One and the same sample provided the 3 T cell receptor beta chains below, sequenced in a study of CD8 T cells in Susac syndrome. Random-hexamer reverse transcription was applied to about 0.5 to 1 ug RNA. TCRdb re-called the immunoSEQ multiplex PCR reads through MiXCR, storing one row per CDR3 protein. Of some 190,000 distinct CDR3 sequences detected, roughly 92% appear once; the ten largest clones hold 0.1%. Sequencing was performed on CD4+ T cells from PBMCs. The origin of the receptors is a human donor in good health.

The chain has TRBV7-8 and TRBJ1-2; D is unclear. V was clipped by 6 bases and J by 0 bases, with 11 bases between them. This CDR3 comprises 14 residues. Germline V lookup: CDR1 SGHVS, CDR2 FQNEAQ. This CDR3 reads CASSFGRTNYGYTF. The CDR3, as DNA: TGTGCCAGCAGTTTCGGACGGACTAACTATGGCTACACCTTC.

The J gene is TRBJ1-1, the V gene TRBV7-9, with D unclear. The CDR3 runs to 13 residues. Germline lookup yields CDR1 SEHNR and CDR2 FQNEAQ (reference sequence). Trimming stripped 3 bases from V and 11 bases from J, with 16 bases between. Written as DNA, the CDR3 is TGTGCCAGCAGCTTTACGGCGCCTGGTAGCGCTTTCTTT. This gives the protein CASSFTAPGSAFF.

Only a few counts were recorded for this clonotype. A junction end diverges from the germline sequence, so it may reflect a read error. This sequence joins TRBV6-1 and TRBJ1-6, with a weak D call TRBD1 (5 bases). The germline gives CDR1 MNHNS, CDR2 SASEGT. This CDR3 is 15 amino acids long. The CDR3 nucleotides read TGTGCCAGCAGCTCTAAACAGGTTTATAATTCCCCCCTCCACTTT. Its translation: CASSSKQVYNSPLHF.